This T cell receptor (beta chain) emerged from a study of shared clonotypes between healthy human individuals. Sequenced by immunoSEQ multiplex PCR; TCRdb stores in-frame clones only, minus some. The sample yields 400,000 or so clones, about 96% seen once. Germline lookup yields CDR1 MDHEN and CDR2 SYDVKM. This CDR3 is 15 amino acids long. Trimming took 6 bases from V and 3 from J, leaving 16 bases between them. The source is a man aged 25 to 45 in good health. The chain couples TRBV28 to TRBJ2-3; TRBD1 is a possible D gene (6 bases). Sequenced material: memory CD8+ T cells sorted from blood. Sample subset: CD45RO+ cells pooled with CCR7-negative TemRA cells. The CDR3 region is CASRSAGTRTDTQYF. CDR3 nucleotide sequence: TGTGCCAGCAGGTCAGCCGGGACAAGGACAGATACGCAGTATTTT.